The sequence of this T cell receptor (beta chain) was determined in a study of regulatory T cells in long-lasting Graves disease. The overall study: Graves' patients, newly diagnosed, had taken antithyroid drugs under 3 months. The study's findings and limits: Sampling was limited to peripheral blood rather than thyroid tissue. Persistent disease showed a preference for TRBV28, TRBJ1-2 and TRBJ2-5.

Time point: newly diagnosed GD, antithyroid drugs for less than 3 months. Construction of the TCR library relied on RNA isolated from PBMCs. About 10 milliliters of peripheral blood were taken and placed in EDTA tubes. Both iRepertoire HTBI primers and Arm-PCR of CDR3 regions were used to build the TCR beta libraries. TCRdb analysed the multiplex PCR reads with MiXCR anew, one entry per CDR3 protein. The sample consists of about 300,000 distinct CDR3 sequences, over 15% of them appearing once. Ten or more counts support this clonotype. No antigen is known for it. V was clipped by 10 bases and J by 2 bases, with 17 bases between them. Germline V lookup: CDR1 SGHTA, CDR2 FQGNSA. CDR3 length equals 14 residues.

This chain uses TRBV7-2 with TRBJ1-1, with no clear D. The source material was peripheral blood mononuclear cells (PBMCs), sampled at new diagnosis, from a patient treated with antithyroid drugs. This clonotype originated in a female donor with Graves disease. CDR3 sequence (DNA): TGTGCCACAACGGACCCCCCCGCAAACACTGAAGCTTTCTTT. Translating it yields CATTDPPANTEAFF.